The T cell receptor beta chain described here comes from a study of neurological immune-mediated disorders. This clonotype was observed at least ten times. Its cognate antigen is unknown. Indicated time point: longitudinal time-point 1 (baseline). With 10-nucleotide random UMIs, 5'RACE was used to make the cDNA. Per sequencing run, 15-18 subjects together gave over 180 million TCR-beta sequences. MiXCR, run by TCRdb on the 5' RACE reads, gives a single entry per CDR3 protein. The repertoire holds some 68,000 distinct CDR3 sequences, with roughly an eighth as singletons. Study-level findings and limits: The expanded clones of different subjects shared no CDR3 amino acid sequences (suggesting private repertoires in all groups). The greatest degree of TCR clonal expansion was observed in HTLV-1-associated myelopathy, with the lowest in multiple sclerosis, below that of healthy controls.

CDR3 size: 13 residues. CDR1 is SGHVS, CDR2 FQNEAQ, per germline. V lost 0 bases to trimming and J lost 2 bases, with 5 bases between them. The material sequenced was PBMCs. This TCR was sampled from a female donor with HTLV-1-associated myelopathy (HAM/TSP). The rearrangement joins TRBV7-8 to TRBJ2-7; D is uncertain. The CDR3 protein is CASSLATPYEQYF. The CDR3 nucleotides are TGTGCCAGCAGCTTAGCAACGCCCTACGAGCAGTACTTC.